The T cell receptor (beta chain) under discussion was sequenced for a study of cytomegalovirus exposure and HLA in healthy donors. Study at large: Among the 300 to 450 genotyped donors, approximately 80% were placed in the Caucasian-associated ancestry cluster. Broader study findings: Relative to the approximately 670-donor mean, N-insertions were reportedly fewer in an Asian-associated ancestry cluster in a later analysis. Looking again later, the authors saw that most CMV-associated TCR beta chains seemed HLA-restricted.

Primers included in the PCR were 60 Vbeta and 13 Jbeta primers. Produced via immunoSEQ multiplex PCR; TCRdb's table is partial and in-frame only. The table records about 130,000 clones, less than 80% of them present only once. Only a few counts were recorded for this clone. Its antigen is currently unknown. Trimming took 1 base from V and 4 from J, leaving 13 bases between them. Germline V CDR1 and CDR2: SGHTA, FQGNSA. This CDR3 region has 15 residues. The source of this sequence is a man aged 30 to 45 in good health and CMV-seronegative. Material for sequencing was PBMCs. The rearrangement links TRBV7-2 to TRBJ1-1, with D possibly matching TRBD1 (5 bases). This CDR3 is CASSLVYGGSTEAFF. The CDR3 DNA follows: TGTGCCAGCAGCTTAGTTTATGGGGGGAGCACTGAAGCTTTCTTT.